The next 16 T cell receptor beta chains were all read from a single sample in a study of blood T cell repertoires in COVID-19. Some clones are missing from TCRdb's copy, which holds only in-frame ones; the method was immunoSEQ multiplex PCR. The data contain roughly 250,000 clones, roughly 91% of them singletons. The sample taken for sequencing was peripheral blood. The source of these receptors is a man in his thirties or forties with acute or convalescent COVID-19.

This clone came up once. The gene calls are TRBV27 and TRBJ1-6, with 9 bases that match TRBD1. The CDR3 consists of 18 residues. The germline CDR1 and CDR2 sequences are MNHEY and SMNVEV (reference sequence). V lost 3 bases to trimming and J lost 5 bases; unmatched junction nucleotides: 11. The CDR3 region has the DNA TGTGCCAGCAGTTTTCGTTCGGGACAGGGATGGAATAATTCACCCCTCCACTTT. It specifies CASSFRSGQGWNNSPLHF.

The chain links TRBV23-1 to TRBJ2-1, with 14 bases identical to TRBD2. TRBV23-1 has ORF status, its function being uncertain. The CDR3 runs to 18 residues. V lost 0 bases, J lost 10 bases, and 11 bases stayed unmatched. The CDR3 spells CASSQSFGTSGRVREQFF. CDR3 DNA sequence: TGCGCCAGCAGTCAATCCTTCGGGACTAGCGGGAGAGTCAGGGAGCAGTTCTTC.

This sequence joins TRBV28 and TRBJ1-6; maybe TRBD1 (6 bases). The germline CDR1 and CDR2 sequences are MDHEN and SYDVKM. V was cut by 6 bases and J by 6 bases, with 12 bases left in between. This CDR3 spans 14 amino acids. The CDR3 loop is CASRYDRFNSPLHF. The CDR3 DNA is TGTGCCAGCAGATATGACAGGTTTAATTCACCCCTCCACTTT. The whole variable domain, filled in from reference TRBV28 and TRBJ1-6, reads DVKVTQSSRYLVKRTGEKVFLECVQDMDHENMFWYRQDPGLGLRLIYFSYDVKMKEKGDIPEGYSVSREKKERFSLILESASTNQTSMYLCASRYDRFNSPLHFGNGTRLTVT.

The rearrangement links TRBV28 to TRBJ1-5, with TRBD1 matching 7 bases. The V gene end was trimmed by 2 bases and the J gene end by 4 bases; junction bases not matched to a gene: 8. Germline V gene sequence: CDR1 MDHEN, CDR2 SYDVKM. This CDR3 is 16 amino acids long. The CDR3 loop is CASSLEGAGKNQPQHF. CDR3 coding DNA: TGTGCCAGCAGTTTAGAGGGGGCAGGCAAAAATCAGCCCCAGCATTTT.

In its sample, this clone was seen many times. The CDR3 loop is CASSPDPSGNSPLHF. In DNA, the CDR3 is TGTGCCAGCAGCCCAGACCCCTCGGGGAATTCACCCCTCCACTTT. The rearrangement joins TRBV6-5 to TRBJ1-6; no reliable D call. The CDR3 runs 15 residues. Between the trimmed V and J ends, which lost 6 bases and 7 bases, there was a span of 16 bases. Germline V lookup: CDR1 MNHEY, CDR2 SVGAGI.

This clone was seen once. This chain joins TRBV3-1 (or the pseudogene TRBV3-2) and TRBJ2-5; D is possibly TRBD1 (5 bases). The V gene lost 0 bases and the J gene lost 4 bases, with 9 bases spanning the gap. CDR3 length: 14 residues. The germline V gene has CDR1 LGHDT and CDR2 YNNKEL (reference sequence). The CDR3 DNA reads as TGTGCCAGCAGCCAAGATCAGGGTAGAGAGACCCAGTACTTC. Translated: CASSQDQGRETQYF.

The chain links TRBV28 to TRBJ1-5; 8 bases line up with TRBD1. CDR1 is MDHEN and CDR2 is SYDVKM in the germline V gene. The CDR3 runs to 19 residues. V dropped 3 bases and J dropped 0; count of bases not matched to a gene: 13. The CDR3 DNA is TGTGCCAGCAGTTTGAGGGACAGGTTCAACACATATAGCAATCAGCCCCAGCATTTT. Translating it yields CASSLRDRFNTYSNQPQHF.

The sample holds one count of this clone. The V call is TRBV7-9, the J call TRBJ1-2; 8 positions agree with TRBD1. Germline CDR1 SEHNR, CDR2 FQNEAQ (reference sequence). CDR3 length: 17 residues. Unmatched junction bases numbered 11, after V lost 5 bases and J lost 0 bases. The CDR3 nucleotides are TGTGCCAGCAGCACCCGCCCTTGGGACAGGACTAACTATGGCTACACCTTC. Its translation: CASSTRPWDRTNYGYTF.

The CDR3 nucleotides read TGTGCCAGCACAGGACAGGTGCTTTTGGCTAATGAAAAACTGTTTTTT. It yields the protein CASTGQVLLANEKLFF. This sequence joins TRBV28 and TRBJ1-4; 7 nucleotides match TRBD1. Germline CDR1 MDHEN, CDR2 SYDVKM. The CDR3 contains 16 residues. Trimming removed 7 bases from V and 3 bases from J; junction bases left unmatched: 11.

This chain uses TRBV2 with TRBJ1-2, with 8 bases identical to TRBD1. The CDR3 spans 14 residues. CDR1 SNHLY and CDR2 FYNNEI come from the germline V gene. Trimming cost V 7 bases and J 3 bases; bases outside gene matches: 7. CDR3 region: CASKEQGGDYGYTF. The CDR3 DNA follows: TGTGCCAGCAAAGAACAGGGGGGGGACTATGGCTACACCTTC.

This clone was recorded once. The chain uses TRBV5-8 and TRBJ1-4, with 9 nucleotides matching TRBD1. J gave up 1 base and V 3 bases, and 13 bases lay outside the gene matches. The CDR3 runs 19 residues. Per germline, CDR1 SGHTS and CDR2 YDEGEE. Here the CDR3 reads CASSSYLGQGLGTNEKLFF. The CDR3 coding sequence is TGTGCCAGCAGCTCATACCTCGGACAGGGGCTCGGAACTAATGAAAAACTGTTTTTT.

The CDR3 reads CASSSRARGLEQYF. In DNA form, the CDR3 reads TGTGCCAGCAGCTCGAGGGCCCGGGGACTGGAGCAGTACTTC. The gene calls are TRBV13 and TRBJ2-7; D might be TRBD2 (6 bases). The length of the CDR3 is 14 residues. Germline values: CDR1 PRHDT, CDR2 FYEKMQ (reference sequence). Trimming took off 4 bases at V and 7 bases at J, with 17 bases between the two ends. The full variable domain, with the rest looked up from reference TRBV13 and TRBJ2-7, is AAGVIQSPRHLIKEKRETATLKCYPIPRHDTVYWYQQGPGQDPQFLISFYEKMQSDKGSIPDRFSAQQFSDYHSELNMSSLELGDSALYFCASSSRARGLEQYFGPGTRLTVT.

The rearrangement links TRBV28 to TRBJ2-1; TRBD1 matches at 10 bases. Per the germline V gene, CDR1 is MDHEN and CDR2 is SYDVKM. V trimming: 5 bases; J trimming: 10 bases; junction bases outside the gene matches: 8. The CDR3 totals 14 residues. CDR3 in amino acids: CASSTTGTGDEQFF. As DNA, the CDR3 is TGTGCCAGCAGTACCACCGGGACAGGGGACGAGCAGTTCTTC.

The chain carries TRBV7-2 and TRBJ2-5, with D unclear. Between the trimmed V and J ends, which lost 0 bases and 6 bases, there was a span of 5 bases. The CDR3 has 12 residues. Germline V gene sequence: CDR1 SGHTA, CDR2 FQGNSA. The DNA for the CDR3 is TGTGCCAGCAGCTTAGCGAGTAAGACCCAGTACTTC. It encodes CASSLASKTQYF.

This chain links TRBV28 with TRBJ1-2; 7 bases map to TRBD1. The germline gives CDR1 MDHEN, CDR2 SYDVKM. V shed 4 bases and J 9 bases; nucleotides not matched to a gene: 8. This CDR3 is built from 13 residues. The CDR3 coding sequence is TGTGCCAGCAGTTGGGACAGATTTCCACGCTACACCTTC. It encodes CASSWDRFPRYTF.

This chain links TRBV11-2 with TRBJ2-1; 11 bases line up with TRBD1. The J segment lost 12 bases and the V segment lost 1 base, leaving 11 bases of the junction unmatched. Germline-derived CDR1 and CDR2 are SGHAT and FQNNGV. The CDR3 loop spans 16 amino acids. The CDR3: CASSLAYGQGAIWQFF. The CDR3 DNA sequence: TGTGCCAGCAGCTTAGCGTATGGACAGGGGGCGATTTGGCAGTTCTTC.